The source of this TCR beta chain is a study of T-cell reconstitution after alpha-beta-depleted transplantation in children. Study-wide results and limits: Day-60 TCRbeta diversity that was high in some patients was derived from surviving recipient T cells and thymic progenitors. One year post-transplant, T-cell counts and diversity were largely derived from T cells produced anew. Alpha-beta T cells about two months after transplant reportedly derived from several hundred expanded graft clones.

V shed 2 bases, J shed 7 bases, and the junction held 6 bases outside the gene matches. Per the germline V gene, CDR1 is MDHEN and CDR2 is SYDVKM. CDR3 size: 14 residues. In its sample, this clonotype was seen many times. The target antigen is unknown. It was with unique molecular identifiers that the TCRbeta library was prepared. TCRdb called the PCR reads again in MiXCR, with one record for every CDR3 protein. The table has hundreds of thousands of distinct CDR3 sequences, about 12% seen once. This sequence originates from a girl aged 2-10 years with congenital amegakaryocytic thrombocytopenia, due to receive a stem cell transplant. This specimen was PBMCs, taken before TCRalphabeta/CD19-depleted stem cell transplant. The V and J genes are TRBV28 and TRBJ2-3; 7 bases agree with TRBD2. The DNA for the CDR3 is TGTGCCAGCAGTTTAGCGGGAGTTTCACATACGCAGTATTTT. As protein: CASSLAGVSHTQYF.